The text below deals with one TCR beta chain. Its target is not known. The data belong to a study of CD8+ T cells in alopecia areata. RNA extraction was followed by reverse transcription into cDNA, which acted as the sequencing template. Assay used: immunoSEQ multiplex PCR; TCRdb lists only in-frame clones, some missing. The sample includes roughly 20,000 clones, roughly 62% of them seen just once. Points from the study as a whole: TCR sharing was clearer in mice than between patients, perhaps partly owing to patient HLA diversity.

Sorting of CD4+ cells into CD25+CD127- cells (for roughly five patients) was performed. Sequenced: CD4+ Tregs sorted from blood. The origin of this receptor is a human donor with alopecia areata.

The CDR3 region has the DNA TGTGCCAGCAGCTTCGGCGGGGGAAGTACTGAAGCTTTCTTT. This codes for CASSFGGGSTEAFF. V gene TRBV11-2 combines with J gene TRBJ1-1, with a weak D call TRBD1 (5 bases). The CDR3 spans 14 residues. V lost 3 bases and J 5 bases, leaving 13 bases between the germline ends. Per germline, CDR1 SGHAT and CDR2 FQNNGV.